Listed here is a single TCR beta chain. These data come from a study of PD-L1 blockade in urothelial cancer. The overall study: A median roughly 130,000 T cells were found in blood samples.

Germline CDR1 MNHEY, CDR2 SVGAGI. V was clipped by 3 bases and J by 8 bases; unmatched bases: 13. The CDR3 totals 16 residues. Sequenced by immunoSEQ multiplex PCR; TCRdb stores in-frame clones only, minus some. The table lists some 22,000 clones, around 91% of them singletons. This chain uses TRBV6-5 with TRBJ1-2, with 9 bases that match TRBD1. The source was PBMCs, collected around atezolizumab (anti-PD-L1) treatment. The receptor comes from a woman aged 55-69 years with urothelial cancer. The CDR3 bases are TGTGCCAGCAGTTATCAGGGCTGGGACAGGGTGGGCGGCTACACCTTC. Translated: CASSYQGWDRVGGYTF.